Listed below are T cell receptor beta chains from one sample, sequenced in a study of T cells in Graves' hyperthyroidism and ophthalmopathy. TCRdb reprocessed the multiplex PCR reads via MiXCR and lists one record per CDR3 protein. This sample has hundreds of thousands of distinct CDR3 sequences, with around 15% found just once. The source material was blood. The origin of the receptors is a woman in her 50s with Graves' ophthalmopathy. Both conserved end residues are part of each CDR3. D genes are given only for firm matches. Clone size appears in some rows only: once, few, many, or a class for an expanded clone.

length | size | J | V | D | CDR3 | DNA
15 | - | TRBJ2-5 | TRBV5-6 | - | CASSPRRTEQETQYF | TGTGCCAGCAGCCCACGGAGGACAGAACAAGAGACCCAGTACTTC
14 | many | TRBJ1-5 | TRBV9 | TRBD1 | CASSRTGTDQPQHF | TGTGCCAGCAGCCGGACAGGGACCGATCAGCCCCAGCATTTT
15 | many | TRBJ2-3 | TRBV7-9 | - | CASSPWGPRSDTQYF | TGTGCCAGCAGCCCCTGGGGTCCTCGTTCGGATACGCAGTATTTT
17 | many | TRBJ1-5 | TRBV20-1 | TRBD1 | CSARPSRDRASNQPQHF | TGCAGTGCTAGACCTTCCCGGGACAGGGCTAGCAATCAGCCCCAGCATTTT
13 | many | TRBJ2-1 | TRBV20-1 | TRBD2 | CSAPRTSRSEQFF | TGCAGTGCTCCCCGGACTAGTCGAAGTGAGCAGTTCTTC
15 | - | TRBJ2-5 | TRBV25-1 | - | CASSPTTAVQETQYF | TGTGCCAGCAGTCCAACAACAGCGGTTCAAGAGACCCAGTACTTC
13 | many | TRBJ1-3 | TRBV30 | - | CAWSVQLGDTIYF | TGTGCCTGGAGTGTACAGTTGGGTGACACCATATATTTT
16 | many | TRBJ1-1 | TRBV10-3 | TRBD1 | CAIKPGQGEGGTEAFF | TGTGCCATCAAGCCGGGACAGGGGGAAGGGGGAACTGAAGCTTTCTTT
11 | - | TRBJ1-1 | TRBV18 | - | CASSPLGEAFF | TGTGCCAGCTCACCACTGGGAGAAGCTTTCTTT
13 | many | TRBJ2-1 | TRBV20-1 | - | CSATVQMYNEQFF | TGCAGTGCTACTGTACAAATGTACAATGAGCAGTTCTTC
16 | many | TRBJ1-5 | TRBV28 | - | CASSLPVPGGNQPQHF | TGTGCCAGCAGTTTACCCGTCCCGGGGGGCAATCAGCCCCAGCATTTT
14 | - | TRBJ1-5 | TRBV18 | TRBD1 | CASSRRDSDQPQHF | TGTGCCAGCTCACGCCGGGACAGCGATCAGCCCCAGCATTTT
15 | many | TRBJ1-1 | TRBV28 | - | CASSFGGAMNTEAFF | TGTGCCAGCAGTTTTGGGGGGGCGATGAACACTGAAGCTTTCTTT
16 | many | TRBJ1-1 | TRBV28 | TRBD1 | CASSSLQGAGDTEAFF | TGTGCCAGCAGTTCCCTACAGGGGGCGGGGGACACTGAAGCTTTCTTT
13 | few | TRBJ1-6 | TRBV28 | - | CASRKQNNSPLHF | TGTGCCAGCAGGAAGCAAAATAATTCACCCCTCCACTTT
18 | few | TRBJ2-2 | TRBV5-1 | - | CASSLLSPFFQGSGELFF | TGCGCCAGCAGCTTGTTATCCCCTTTTTTTCAGGGGAGCGGGGAGCTGTTTTTT
15 | many | TRBJ2-1 | TRBV9 | TRBD2 | CASSKTSGRSNEQFF | TGTGCCAGCAGCAAGACTAGCGGGAGGTCCAATGAGCAGTTCTTC
12 | few | TRBJ2-1 | TRBV20-1 | TRBD1 | CSATDRNNEQFF | TGCAGTGCGACGGACAGGAACAATGAGCAGTTCTTC
12 | many | TRBJ2-1 | TRBV7-3 | - | CASSPWAGEQFF | TGTGCCAGCAGCCCATGGGCGGGTGAGCAGTTCTTC
17 | many | TRBJ2-2 | TRBV15 | TRBD1 | CATSRPRGSTNTGELFF | TGTGCCACCAGCAGGCCCAGGGGGTCTACGAACACCGGGGAGCTGTTTTTT
16 | few | TRBJ2-3 | TRBV19 | TRBD1 | CASSPWTGASQDTQYF | TGTGCCAGTAGTCCCTGGACAGGAGCCTCCCAAGATACGCAGTATTTT
15 | - | TRBJ2-1 | TRBV2 | TRBD2 | CASSKGLAGNNEQLF | TGTGCCAGCAGTAAAGGACTAGCGGGAAACAATGAGCAGCTCTTC
14 | few | TRBJ2-7 | TRBV6-2/TRBV6-3 | - | CASSYVVRRDEQYF | TGTGCCAGCAGTTACGTCGTTAGACGGGACGAGCAGTACTTC
14 | many | TRBJ1-1 | TRBV19 | TRBD1 | CASSIRTGGTGAFF | TGTGCCAGTAGTATCAGGACAGGGGGTACGGGTGCTTTCTTT
12 | many | TRBJ2-2 | TRBV7-3 | - | CASSFSTGELFF | TGTGCCAGCAGCTTTTCAACCGGGGAGCTGTTTTTT
15 | few | TRBJ2-7 | TRBV25-1 | - | CASSARPGRSYEQYF | TGTGCCAGCAGTGCAAGACCAGGGAGGTCCTACGAGCAGTACTTC
15 | many | TRBJ2-1 | TRBV2 | TRBD1 | CASSSDRAGHNEQFF | TGTGCCAGCAGCTCGGACAGGGCTGGGCACAATGAGCAGTTCTTC
13 | many | TRBJ1-5 | TRBV30 | - | CAWSVQGNQPQHF | TGTGCCTGGAGTGTACAGGGAAATCAGCCCCAGCATTTT
18 | many | TRBJ2-5 | TRBV28 | TRBD1 | CASSLDWTGIKKQETQYF | TGTGCCAGCAGTTTGGACTGGACAGGTATTAAAAAACAAGAGACCCAGTACTTC
14 | few | TRBJ1-5 | TRBV6-5 | - | CASSFAGGDQPQHF | TGTGCCAGCAGTTTCGCCGGCGGGGATCAGCCCCAGCATTTT
16 | - | TRBJ2-5 | TRBV27 | - | CASSFGTYSAQETQYF | TGTGCCAGCAGTTTCGGGACATACTCGGCACAAGAGACCCAGTACTTC
11 | few | TRBJ1-3 | TRBV5-1 | - | CASSYENTIYF | TGCGCCAGCAGTTACGAAAACACCATATATTTT
13 | few | TRBJ1-3 | TRBV11-2 | - | CASSLDRGDTIYF | TGTGCCAGCAGCTTAGATCGGGGGGACACCATATATTTT
19 | many | TRBJ1-5 | TRBV28 | - | CASRARGGGLPYSNQPQHF | TGTGCCAGCAGGGCCCGTGGGGGGGGCCTCCCTTATAGCAATCAGCCCCAGCATTTT
15 | many | TRBJ1-2 | TRBV5-1 | - | CASSLAGRLNYGYTF | TGCGCCAGCAGCCTTGCGGGGAGGCTCAACTATGGCTACACCTTC
16 | few | TRBJ1-1 | TRBV7-3 | - | CASSKSGGLFGTEAFF | TGTGCCAGCAGCAAAAGTGGAGGTCTTTTCGGGACTGAAGCTTTCTTT
14 | - | TRBJ1-6 | TRBV6-1 | - | CASSEANRVFPLHF | TGTGCCAGCAGTGAAGCAAATAGGGTATTTCCCCTCCACTTT
15 | few | TRBJ1-6 | TRBV25-1 | - | CASSDWGLNGSPLHF | TGTGCCAGCAGTGATTGGGGGCTAAATGGCTCACCCCTCCACTTT
14 | few | TRBJ1-5 | TRBV28 | - | CASSGLEGNQPQHF | TGTGCCAGCAGCGGACTAGAGGGCAATCAGCCCCAGCATTTT
15 | - | TRBJ2-7 | TRBV6-5 | - | CASSHSNQGLYEQYF | TGTGCCAGCAGTCACTCGAATCAGGGCTTGTACGAGCAGTACTTC
13 | few | TRBJ2-1 | TRBV24-1 | - | CATSAELSDEQFF | TGTGCCACCAGTGCGGAGCTTTCGGATGAGCAGTTCTTC
15 | many | TRBJ2-1 | TRBV20-1 | TRBD2 | CSATGLVKSYNEQFF | TGCAGTGCTACAGGACTAGTTAAATCCTACAATGAGCAGTTCTTC
14 | few | TRBJ1-4 | TRBV9 | - | CASSNSATNEKLFF | TGTGCCAGCAGCAATTCCGCAACTAATGAAAAACTGTTTTTT
14 | - | TRBJ1-2 | TRBV6-2/TRBV6-3 | TRBD1 | CASSSSGTGKGYTF | TGTGCCAGCAGTTCGTCCGGGACAGGGAAAGGCTACACCTTC
18 | many | TRBJ1-2 | TRBV19 | TRBD1 | CASSRYRDRGFGNYGYTF | TGTGCCAGTAGCCGCTACCGGGACAGGGGTTTCGGGAACTATGGCTACACCTTC